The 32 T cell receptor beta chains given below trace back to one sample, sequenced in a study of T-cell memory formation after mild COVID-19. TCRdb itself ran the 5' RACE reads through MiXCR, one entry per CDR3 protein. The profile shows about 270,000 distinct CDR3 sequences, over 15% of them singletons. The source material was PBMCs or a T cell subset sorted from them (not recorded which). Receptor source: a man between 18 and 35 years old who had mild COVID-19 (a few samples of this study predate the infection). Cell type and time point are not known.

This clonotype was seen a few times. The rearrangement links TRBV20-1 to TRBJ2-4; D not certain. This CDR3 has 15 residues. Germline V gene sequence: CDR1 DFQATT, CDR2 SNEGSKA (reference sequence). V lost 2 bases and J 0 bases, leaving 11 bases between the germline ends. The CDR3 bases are TGCAGTGCTAGAAGGGTTCCATTAGCCAAAAACATTCAGTACTTC. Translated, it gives CSARRVPLAKNIQYF.

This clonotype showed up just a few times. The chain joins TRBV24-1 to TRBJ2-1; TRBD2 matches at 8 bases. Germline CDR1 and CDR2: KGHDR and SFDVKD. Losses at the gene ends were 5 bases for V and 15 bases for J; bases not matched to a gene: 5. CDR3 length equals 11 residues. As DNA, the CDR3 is TGTGCCACCAGTGTCCGGGGGGGGCTGTTCTTC. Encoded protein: CATSVRGGLFF.

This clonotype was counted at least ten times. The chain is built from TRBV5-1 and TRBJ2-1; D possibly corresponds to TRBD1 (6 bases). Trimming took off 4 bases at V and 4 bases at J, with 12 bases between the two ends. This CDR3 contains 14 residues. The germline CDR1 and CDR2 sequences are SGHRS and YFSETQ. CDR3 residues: CASSLQTGYNEQFF. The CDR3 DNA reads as TGCGCCAGCAGCCTACAAACAGGGTACAATGAGCAGTTCTTC.

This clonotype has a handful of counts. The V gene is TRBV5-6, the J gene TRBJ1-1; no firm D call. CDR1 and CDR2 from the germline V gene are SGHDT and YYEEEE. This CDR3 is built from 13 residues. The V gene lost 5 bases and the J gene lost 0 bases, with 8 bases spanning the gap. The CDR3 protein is CASSDIMNTEAFF. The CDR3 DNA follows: TGTGCCAGCAGTGACATCATGAACACTGAAGCTTTCTTT.

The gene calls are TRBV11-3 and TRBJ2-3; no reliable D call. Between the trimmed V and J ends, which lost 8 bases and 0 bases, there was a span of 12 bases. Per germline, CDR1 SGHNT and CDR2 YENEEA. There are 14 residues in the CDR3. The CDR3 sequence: CASALDPSTDTQYF. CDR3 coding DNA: TGTGCCAGCGCGTTGGATCCAAGCACAGATACGCAGTATTTT. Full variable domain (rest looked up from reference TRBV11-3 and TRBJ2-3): EAGVVQSPRYKIIEKKQPVAFWCNPISGHNTLYWYLQNLGQGPELLIRYENEEAVDDSQLPKDRFSAERLKGVDSTLKIQPAELGDSAVYLCASALDPSTDTQYFGPGTRLTVL.

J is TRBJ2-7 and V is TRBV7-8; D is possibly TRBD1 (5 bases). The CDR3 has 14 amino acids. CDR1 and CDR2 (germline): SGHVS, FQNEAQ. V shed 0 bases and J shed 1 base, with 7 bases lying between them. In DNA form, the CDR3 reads TGTGCCAGCAGCTTAGCCAGGGCGTCCTACGAGCAGTACTTC. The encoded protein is CASSLARASYEQYF.

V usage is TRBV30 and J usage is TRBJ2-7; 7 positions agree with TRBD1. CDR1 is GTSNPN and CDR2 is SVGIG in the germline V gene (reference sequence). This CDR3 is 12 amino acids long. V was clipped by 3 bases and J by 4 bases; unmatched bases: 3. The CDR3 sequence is CAWSEDRYEQYF. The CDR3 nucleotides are TGTGCCTGGAGCGAGGACAGGTACGAGCAGTACTTC. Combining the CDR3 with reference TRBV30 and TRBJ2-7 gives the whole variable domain SQTIHQWPATLVQPVGSPLSLECTVEGTSNPNLYWYRQAAGRGLQLLFYSVGIGQISSEVPQNLSASRPQDRQFILSSKKLLLSDSGFYLCAWSEDRYEQYFGPGTRLTVT.

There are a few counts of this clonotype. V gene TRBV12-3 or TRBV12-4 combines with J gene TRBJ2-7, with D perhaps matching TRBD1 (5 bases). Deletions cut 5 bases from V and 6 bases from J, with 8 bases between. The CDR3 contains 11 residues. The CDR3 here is CASSAGFEQYV. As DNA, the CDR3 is TGTGCCAGCAGTGCAGGGTTCGAGCAGTACGTC.

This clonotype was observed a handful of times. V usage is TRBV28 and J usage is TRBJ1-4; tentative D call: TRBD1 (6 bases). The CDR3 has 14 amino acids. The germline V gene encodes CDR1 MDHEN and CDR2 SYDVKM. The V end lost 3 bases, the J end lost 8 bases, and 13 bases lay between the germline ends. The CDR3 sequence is CASSLVQGLEKLFF. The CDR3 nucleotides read TGTGCCAGCAGTTTGGTACAGGGCTTGGAAAAACTGTTTTTT.

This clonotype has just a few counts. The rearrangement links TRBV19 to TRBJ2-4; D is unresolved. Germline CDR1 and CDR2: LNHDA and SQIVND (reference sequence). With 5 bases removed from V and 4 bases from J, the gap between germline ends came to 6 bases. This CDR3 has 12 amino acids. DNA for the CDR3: TGTGCCAGTAGTTCACTTAAAAACATTCAGTACTTC. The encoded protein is CASSSLKNIQYF.

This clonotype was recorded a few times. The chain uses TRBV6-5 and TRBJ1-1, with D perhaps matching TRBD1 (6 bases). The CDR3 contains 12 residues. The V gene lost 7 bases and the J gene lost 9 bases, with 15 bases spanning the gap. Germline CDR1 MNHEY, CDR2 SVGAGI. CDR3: CASNSPGAKAFF. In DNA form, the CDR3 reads TGTGCCAGCAACTCTCCAGGGGCGAAAGCTTTCTTT.

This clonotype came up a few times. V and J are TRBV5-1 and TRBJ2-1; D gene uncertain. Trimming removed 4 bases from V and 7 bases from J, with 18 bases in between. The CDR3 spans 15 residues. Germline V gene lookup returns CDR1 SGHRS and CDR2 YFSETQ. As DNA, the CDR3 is TGCGCCAGCAGCAGAGCGACTGGGGTGGGGAATGAGCAGTTCTTC. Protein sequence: CASSRATGVGNEQFF.

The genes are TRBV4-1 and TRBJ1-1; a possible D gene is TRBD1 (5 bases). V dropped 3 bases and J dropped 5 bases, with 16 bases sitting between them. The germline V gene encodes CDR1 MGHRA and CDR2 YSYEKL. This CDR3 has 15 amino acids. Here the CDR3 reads CASSQSWGLATEAFF. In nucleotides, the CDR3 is TGCGCCAGCAGCCAGTCCTGGGGCCTCGCGACTGAAGCTTTCTTT.

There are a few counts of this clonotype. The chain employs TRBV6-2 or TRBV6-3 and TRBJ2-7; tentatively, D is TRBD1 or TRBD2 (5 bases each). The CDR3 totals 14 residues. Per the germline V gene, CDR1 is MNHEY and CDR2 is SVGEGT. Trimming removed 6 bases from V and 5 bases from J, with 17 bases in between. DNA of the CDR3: TGTGCCAGCAGCCCGTGGGGCTCGGGGAACGAGCAGTACTTC. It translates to CASSPWGSGNEQYF.

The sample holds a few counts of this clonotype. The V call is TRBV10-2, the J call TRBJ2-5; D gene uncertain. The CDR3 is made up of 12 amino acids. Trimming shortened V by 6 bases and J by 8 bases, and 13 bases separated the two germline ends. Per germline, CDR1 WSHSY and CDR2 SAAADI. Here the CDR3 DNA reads TGCGCCAGCAGGCCCGATGGGGTCACCCAGTACTTC. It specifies CASRPDGVTQYF.

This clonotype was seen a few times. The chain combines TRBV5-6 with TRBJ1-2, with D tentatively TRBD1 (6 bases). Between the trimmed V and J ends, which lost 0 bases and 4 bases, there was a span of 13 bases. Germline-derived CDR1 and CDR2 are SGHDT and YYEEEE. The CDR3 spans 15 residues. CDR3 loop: CASSLVPDSPYGYTF. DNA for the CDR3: TGTGCCAGCAGCTTGGTTCCGGACAGCCCCTATGGCTACACCTTC. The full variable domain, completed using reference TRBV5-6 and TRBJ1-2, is DAGVTQSPTHLIKTRGQQVTLRCSPKSGHDTVSWYQQALGQGPQFIFQYYEEEERQRGNFPDRFSGHQFPNYSSELNVNALLLGDSALYLCASSLVPDSPYGYTFGSGTRLTVV.

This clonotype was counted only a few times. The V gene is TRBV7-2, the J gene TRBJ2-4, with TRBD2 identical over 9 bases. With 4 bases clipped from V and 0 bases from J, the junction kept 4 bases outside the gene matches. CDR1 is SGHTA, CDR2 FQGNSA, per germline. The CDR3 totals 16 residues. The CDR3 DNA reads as TGTGCCAGCAGCTCCCTAGCGGGGATAGCCAAAAACATTCAGTACTTC. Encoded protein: CASSSLAGIAKNIQYF. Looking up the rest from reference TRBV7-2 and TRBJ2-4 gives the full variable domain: GAGVSQSPSNKVTEKGKDVELRCDPISGHTALYWYRQSLGQGLEFLIYFQGNSAPDKSGLPSDRFSAERTGGSVSTLTIQRTQQEDSAVYLCASSSLAGIAKNIQYFGAGTRLSVL.

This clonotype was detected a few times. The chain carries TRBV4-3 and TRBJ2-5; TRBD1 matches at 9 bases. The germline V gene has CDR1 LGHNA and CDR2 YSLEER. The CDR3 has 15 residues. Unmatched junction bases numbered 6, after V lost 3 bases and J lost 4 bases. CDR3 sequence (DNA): TGCGCCAGCAGCCACAGGACAGGGGCATCAGAGACCCAGTACTTC. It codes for CASSHRTGASETQYF.

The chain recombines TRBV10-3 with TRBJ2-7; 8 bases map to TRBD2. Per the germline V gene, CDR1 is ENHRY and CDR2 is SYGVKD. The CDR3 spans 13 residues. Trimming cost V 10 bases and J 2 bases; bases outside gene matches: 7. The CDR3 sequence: CATQRGHTYEQYV. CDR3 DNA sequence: TGTGCCACACAGCGGGGGCATACCTACGAGCAGTACGTC.

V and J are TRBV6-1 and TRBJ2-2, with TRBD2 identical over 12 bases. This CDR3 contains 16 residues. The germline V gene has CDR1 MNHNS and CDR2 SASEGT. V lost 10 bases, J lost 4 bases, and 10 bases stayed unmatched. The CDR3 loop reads CATERLAGEGTGELFF. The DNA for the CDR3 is TGTGCCACCGAGCGACTAGCGGGGGAGGGCACCGGGGAGCTGTTTTTT.

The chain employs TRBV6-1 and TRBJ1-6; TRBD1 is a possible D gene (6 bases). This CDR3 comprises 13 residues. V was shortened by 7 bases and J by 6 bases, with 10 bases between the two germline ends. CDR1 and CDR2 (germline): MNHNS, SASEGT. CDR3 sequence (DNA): TGTGCCAGCACAAGCAGGGGTAATTCACCCCTCCACTTT. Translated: CASTSRGNSPLHF.

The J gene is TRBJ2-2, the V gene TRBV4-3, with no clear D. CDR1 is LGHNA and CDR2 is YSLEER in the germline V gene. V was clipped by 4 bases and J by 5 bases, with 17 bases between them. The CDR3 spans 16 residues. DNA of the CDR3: TGCGCCAGCAGCCTAGAGATGCTAGGCGGAACCGGGGAGCTGTTTTTT. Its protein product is CASSLEMLGGTGELFF.

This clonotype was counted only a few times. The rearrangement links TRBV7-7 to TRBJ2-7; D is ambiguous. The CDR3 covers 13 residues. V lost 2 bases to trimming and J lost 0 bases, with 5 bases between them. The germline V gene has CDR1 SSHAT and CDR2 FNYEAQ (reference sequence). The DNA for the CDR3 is TGTGCCAGCAGCTTATCGAGCTCCTACGAGCAGTACTTC. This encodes CASSLSSSYEQYF.

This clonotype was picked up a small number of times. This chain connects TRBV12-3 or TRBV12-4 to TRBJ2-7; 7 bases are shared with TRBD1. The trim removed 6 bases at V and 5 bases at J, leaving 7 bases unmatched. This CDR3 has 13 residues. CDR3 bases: TGTGCCAGCAGCCCAACGACAGGGAACGAGCAGTACGTC. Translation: CASSPTTGNEQYV.

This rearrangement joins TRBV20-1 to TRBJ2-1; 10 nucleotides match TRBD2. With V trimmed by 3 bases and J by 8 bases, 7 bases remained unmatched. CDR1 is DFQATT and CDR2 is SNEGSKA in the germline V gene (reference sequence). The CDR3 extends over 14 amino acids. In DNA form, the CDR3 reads TGCAGTGCTAGGTGGAGGACTAGCGGCGATGAGCAGTTCTTC. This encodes CSARWRTSGDEQFF.

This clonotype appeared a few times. The CDR3, as DNA: TGTGCCAGCAGCCCCATCCCTAACTACAATGAGCAGTTCTTC. Translation: CASSPIPNYNEQFF. V gene TRBV7-2 combines with J gene TRBJ2-1; D is undetermined. The CDR3 runs to 14 residues. Trimming pared 5 bases from V and 3 bases from J, leaving 11 bases between. Looked up from germline, CDR1 is SGHTA and CDR2 is FQGNSA.

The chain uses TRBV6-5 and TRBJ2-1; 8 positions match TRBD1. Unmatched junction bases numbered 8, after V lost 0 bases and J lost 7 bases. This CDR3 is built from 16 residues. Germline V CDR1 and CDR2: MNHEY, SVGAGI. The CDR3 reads CASSYSSRQGANEQFF. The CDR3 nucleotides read TGTGCCAGCAGTTACTCGAGTCGGCAGGGGGCGAATGAGCAGTTCTTC.

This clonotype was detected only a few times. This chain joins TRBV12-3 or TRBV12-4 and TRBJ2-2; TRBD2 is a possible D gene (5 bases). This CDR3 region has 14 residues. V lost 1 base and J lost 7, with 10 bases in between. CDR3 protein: CASSLVLGSGELFF. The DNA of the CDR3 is TGTGCCAGCAGTTTAGTACTAGGGAGCGGGGAGCTGTTTTTT.

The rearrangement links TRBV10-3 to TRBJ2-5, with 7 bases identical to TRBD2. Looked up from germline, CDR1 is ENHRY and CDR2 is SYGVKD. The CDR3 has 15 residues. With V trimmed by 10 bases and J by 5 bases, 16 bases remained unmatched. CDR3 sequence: CATRNGLVAGETQYF. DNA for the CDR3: TGTGCCACCCGGAACGGACTAGTGGCCGGGGAGACCCAGTACTTC.

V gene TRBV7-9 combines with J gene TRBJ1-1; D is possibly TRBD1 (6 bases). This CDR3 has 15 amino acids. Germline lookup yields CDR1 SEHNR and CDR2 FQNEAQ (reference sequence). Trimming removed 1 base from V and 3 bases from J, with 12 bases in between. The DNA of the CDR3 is TGTGCCAGCAGCTTAGGTGACAGGCGTTACACTGAAGCTTTCTTT. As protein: CASSLGDRRYTEAFF. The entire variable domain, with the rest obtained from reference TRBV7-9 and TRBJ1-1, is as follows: DTGVSQNPRHKITKRGQNVTFRCDPISEHNRLYWYRQTLGQGPEFLTYFQNEAQLEKSRLLSDRFSAERPKGSFSTLEIQRTEQGDSAMYLCASSLGDRRYTEAFFGQGTRLTVV.

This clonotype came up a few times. This CDR3 is CATSAYRQVGKPQHF. The CDR3 DNA reads TGTGCCACCAGTGCCTACCGACAGGTCGGCAAGCCCCAGCATTTT. The chain uses TRBV24-1 and TRBJ1-5; weak D call: TRBD1 (6 bases). The CDR3 totals 15 residues. Trimming took off 5 bases at V and 8 bases at J, with 18 bases between the two ends. Germline-derived CDR1 and CDR2 are KGHDR and SFDVKD.

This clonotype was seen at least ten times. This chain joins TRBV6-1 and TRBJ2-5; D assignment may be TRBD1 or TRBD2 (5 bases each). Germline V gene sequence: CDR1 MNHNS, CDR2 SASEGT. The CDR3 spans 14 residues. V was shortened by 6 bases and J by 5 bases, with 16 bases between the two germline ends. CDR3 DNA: TGTGCCAGCAGGCGAACAGGAGGTGGGGAGACCCAGTACTTC. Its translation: CASRRTGGGETQYF.